This T cell receptor beta chain was retrieved from a study of blood T cell repertoires in COVID-19. At the level of the study: Italy, Spain and the United States were the sources of the convalescent and acute COVID-19 samples.

The authors' processing: Reference gene primer amplification gave estimated nucleated cell counts. Only in-frame clones appear in the TCRdb table, and some are missing; sequencing was by immunoSEQ multiplex PCR. Clone size and V and J calls were adopted from that table, with D and trimming inferred from the DNA. The sample yields under 300,000 clones, about nine tenths seen once. The CDR3 runs to 15 residues. The ends lost 6 bases at V and 7 bases at J; junction bases unmatched: 12. Germline V gene sequence: CDR1 MDHEN, CDR2 SYDVKM. Participants were aged roughly 18 to 100 years from about 25 US areas. The count of this clone is one.

The source material was PBMCs or T cells enriched from blood (not recorded which). This chain joins TRBV28 and TRBJ1-5; TRBD1 matches 7 bases. The origin of this receptor is a woman in her fifties or sixties who had recovered from COVID-19. The CDR3 sequence is CASSLADRDQQPQHF. CDR3 nucleotides: TGTGCCAGCAGCCTAGCCGACAGGGATCAACAGCCCCAGCATTTT.